This TCR beta chain came from a study of T cell responses to AZD1222 COVID-19 vaccine. Across the study: Second-dose intervals of approximately 4 or approximately 12 weeks were pooled. Study observations and caveats: CD4 TCRs associated with vaccination spanned spike, dominating at 160-218 and 743-854.

About this clone itself: As yet, its antigen is unknown.

Generated by immunoSEQ multiplex PCR, the TCRdb table keeps only in-frame clones and is missing some. There are 100,000 to 150,000 clones in the sample; roughly nine tenths occur only once, and over 1.2% lies in the top ten. The CDR3 consists of 17 residues. Germline CDR1 is LGHNA and CDR2 is YNFKEQ. Trimming at V came to 3 bases and at J to 8 bases, leaving 9 bases not matched to a gene. The material was peripheral blood, obtained on day 0 of AZD1222 vaccination. The rearrangement uses TRBV4-2 and TRBJ1-6; 11 bases align to TRBD1. This receptor was taken from an adult in good health. This chain's CDR3 is CASSQVRTGGGYSPLHF. The CDR3 nucleotides are TGTGCCAGCAGCCAGGTCCGGACAGGGGGCGGGTATTCACCCCTCCACTTT.